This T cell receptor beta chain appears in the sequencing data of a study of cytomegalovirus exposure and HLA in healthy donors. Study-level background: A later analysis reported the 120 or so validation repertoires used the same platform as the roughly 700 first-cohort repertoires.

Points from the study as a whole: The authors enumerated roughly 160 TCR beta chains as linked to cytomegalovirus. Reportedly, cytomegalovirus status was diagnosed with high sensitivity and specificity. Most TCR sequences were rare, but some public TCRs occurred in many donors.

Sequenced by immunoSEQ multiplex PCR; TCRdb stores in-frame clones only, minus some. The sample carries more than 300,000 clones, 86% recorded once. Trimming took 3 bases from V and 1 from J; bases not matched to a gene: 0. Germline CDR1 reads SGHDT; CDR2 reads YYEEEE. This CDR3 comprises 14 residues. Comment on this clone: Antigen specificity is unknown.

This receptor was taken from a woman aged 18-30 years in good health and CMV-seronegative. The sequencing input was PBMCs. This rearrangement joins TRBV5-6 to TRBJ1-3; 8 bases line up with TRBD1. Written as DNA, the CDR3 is TGTGCCAGCAGCTGGACAGGGTCTGGAAACACCATATATTTT. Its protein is CASSWTGSGNTIYF.